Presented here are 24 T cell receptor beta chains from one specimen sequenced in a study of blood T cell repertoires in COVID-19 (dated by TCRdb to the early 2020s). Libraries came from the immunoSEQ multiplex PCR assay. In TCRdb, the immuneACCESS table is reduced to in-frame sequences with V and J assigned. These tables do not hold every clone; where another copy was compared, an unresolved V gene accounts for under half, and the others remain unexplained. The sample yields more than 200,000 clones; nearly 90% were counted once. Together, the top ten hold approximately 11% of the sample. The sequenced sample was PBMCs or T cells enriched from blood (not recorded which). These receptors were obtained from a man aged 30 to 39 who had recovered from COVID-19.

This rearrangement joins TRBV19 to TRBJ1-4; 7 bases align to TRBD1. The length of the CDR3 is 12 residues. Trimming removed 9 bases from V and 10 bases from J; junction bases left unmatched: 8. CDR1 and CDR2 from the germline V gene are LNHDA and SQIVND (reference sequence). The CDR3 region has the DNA TGTGCCAGCGGGACAGCGGTGGTAAAACTGTTTTTT. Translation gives CASGTAVVKLFF.

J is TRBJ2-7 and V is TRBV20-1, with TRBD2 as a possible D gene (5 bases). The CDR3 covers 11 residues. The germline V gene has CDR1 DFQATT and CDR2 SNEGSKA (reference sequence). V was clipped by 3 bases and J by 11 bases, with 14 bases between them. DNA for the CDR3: TGCAGTGCTAGTCGATCAGCGGCTAAGTACTTC. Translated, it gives CSASRSAAKYF.

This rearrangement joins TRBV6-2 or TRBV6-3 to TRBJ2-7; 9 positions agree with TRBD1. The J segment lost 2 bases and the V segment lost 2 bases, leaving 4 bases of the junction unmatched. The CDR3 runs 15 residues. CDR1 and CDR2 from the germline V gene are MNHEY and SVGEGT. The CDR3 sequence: CASSYGTGRTYEQYF. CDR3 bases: TGTGCCAGCAGTTACGGGACAGGGAGAACCTACGAGCAGTACTTC.

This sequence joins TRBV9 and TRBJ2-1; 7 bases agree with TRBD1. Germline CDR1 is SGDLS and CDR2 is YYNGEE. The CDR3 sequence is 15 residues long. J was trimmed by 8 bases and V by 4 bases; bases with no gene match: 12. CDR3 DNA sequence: TGTGCCAGCAGCATTTCAGGGGGTATAATCGATGAGCAGTTCTTC. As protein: CASSISGGIIDEQFF.

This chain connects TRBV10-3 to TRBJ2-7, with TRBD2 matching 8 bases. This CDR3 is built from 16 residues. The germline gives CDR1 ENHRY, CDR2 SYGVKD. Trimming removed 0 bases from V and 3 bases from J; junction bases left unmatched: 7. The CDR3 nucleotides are TGTGCCATCAGTGAGTCACCCTCCGGGAGGGACTACGAGCAGTACTTC. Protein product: CAISESPSGRDYEQYF.

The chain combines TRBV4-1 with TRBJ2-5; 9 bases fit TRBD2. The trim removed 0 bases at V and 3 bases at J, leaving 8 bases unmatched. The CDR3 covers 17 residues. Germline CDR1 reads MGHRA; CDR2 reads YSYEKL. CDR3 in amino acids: CASSQDPGTSRKETQYF. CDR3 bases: TGCGCCAGCAGCCAAGATCCGGGGACTAGCCGCAAAGAGACCCAGTACTTC.

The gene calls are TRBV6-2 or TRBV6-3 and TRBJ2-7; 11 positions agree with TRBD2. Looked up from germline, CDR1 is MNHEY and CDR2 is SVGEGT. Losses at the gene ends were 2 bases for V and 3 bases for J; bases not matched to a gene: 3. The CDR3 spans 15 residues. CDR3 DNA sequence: TGTGCCAGCAGTTACCGGACTAGCGGGCTCTACGAGCAGTACTTC. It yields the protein CASSYRTSGLYEQYF.

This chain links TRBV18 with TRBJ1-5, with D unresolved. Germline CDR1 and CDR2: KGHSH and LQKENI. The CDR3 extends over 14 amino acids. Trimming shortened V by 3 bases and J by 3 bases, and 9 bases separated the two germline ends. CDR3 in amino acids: CASSPQADNQPQHF. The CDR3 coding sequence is TGTGCCAGCTCACCTCAGGCCGACAATCAGCCCCAGCATTTT.

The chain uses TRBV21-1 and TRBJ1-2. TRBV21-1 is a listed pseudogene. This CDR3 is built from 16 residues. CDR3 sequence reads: CARRGGEDRDVYGYTF. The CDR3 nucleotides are TGTGCCAGACGGGGGGGAGAAGACAGGGACGTTTATGGCTACACCTTC.

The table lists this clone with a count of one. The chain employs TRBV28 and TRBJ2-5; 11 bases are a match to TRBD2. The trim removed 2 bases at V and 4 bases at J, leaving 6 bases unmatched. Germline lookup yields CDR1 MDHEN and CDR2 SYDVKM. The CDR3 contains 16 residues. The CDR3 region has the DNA TGTGCCAGCAGTTTAAGGACTAGCGGGTTCACAGAGACCCAGTACTTC. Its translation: CASSLRTSGFTETQYF.

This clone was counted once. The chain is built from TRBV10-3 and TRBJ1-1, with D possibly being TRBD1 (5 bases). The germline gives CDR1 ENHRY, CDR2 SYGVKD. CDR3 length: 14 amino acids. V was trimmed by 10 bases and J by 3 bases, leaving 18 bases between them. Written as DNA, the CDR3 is TGTGCCACCCTCCCTTCAGGGAGGGACACTGAAGCTTTCTTT. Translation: CATLPSGRDTEAFF.

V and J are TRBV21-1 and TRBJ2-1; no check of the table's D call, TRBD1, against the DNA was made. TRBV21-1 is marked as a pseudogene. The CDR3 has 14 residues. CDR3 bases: TGTGCCAGCAGCAAGACTTACAGGGCAGGGGAGCAGTTCTTC. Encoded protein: CASSKTYRAGEQFF.

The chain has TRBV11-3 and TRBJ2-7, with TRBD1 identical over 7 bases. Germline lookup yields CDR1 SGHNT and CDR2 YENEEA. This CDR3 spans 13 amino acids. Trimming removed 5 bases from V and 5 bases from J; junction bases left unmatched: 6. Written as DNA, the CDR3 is TGTGCCAGCAGCCGACAGGGAAGGAACGAGCAGTACTTC. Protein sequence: CASSRQGRNEQYF.

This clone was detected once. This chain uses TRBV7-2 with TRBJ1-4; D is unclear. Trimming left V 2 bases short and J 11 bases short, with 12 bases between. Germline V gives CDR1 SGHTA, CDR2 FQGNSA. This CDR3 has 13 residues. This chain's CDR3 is CASSLFGGSKLFF. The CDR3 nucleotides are TGTGCCAGCAGCTTATTTGGTGGGAGCAAACTGTTTTTT.

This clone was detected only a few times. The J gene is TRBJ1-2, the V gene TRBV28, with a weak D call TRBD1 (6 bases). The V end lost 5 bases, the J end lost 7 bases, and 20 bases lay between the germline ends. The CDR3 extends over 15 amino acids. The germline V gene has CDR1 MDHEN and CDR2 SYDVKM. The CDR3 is CASSPTGSQSGGYTF. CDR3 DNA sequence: TGTGCCAGCAGTCCTACAGGGTCTCAGAGCGGTGGCTACACCTTC.

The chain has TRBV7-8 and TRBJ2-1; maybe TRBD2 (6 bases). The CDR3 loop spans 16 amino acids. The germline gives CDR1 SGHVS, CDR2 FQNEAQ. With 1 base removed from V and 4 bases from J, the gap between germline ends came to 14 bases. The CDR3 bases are TGTGCCAGCAGCTTAGGGGGGGACTGGACTTACAATGAGCAGTTCTTC. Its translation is CASSLGGDWTYNEQFF.

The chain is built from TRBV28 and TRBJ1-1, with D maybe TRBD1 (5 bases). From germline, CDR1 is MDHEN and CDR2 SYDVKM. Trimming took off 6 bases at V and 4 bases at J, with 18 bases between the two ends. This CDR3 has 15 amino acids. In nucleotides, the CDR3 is TGTGCCAGCAGCTCGGGGGTTAAATGGACCACTGAAGCTTTCTTT. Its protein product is CASSSGVKWTTEAFF.

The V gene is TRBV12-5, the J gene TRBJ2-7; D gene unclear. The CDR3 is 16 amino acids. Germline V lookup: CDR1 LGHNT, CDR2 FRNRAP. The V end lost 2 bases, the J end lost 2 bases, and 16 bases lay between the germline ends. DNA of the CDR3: TGTGCTAGTGGTTTGACCTACAGTACCCTTCCCTACGAGCAGTACTTC. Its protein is CASGLTYSTLPYEQYF.

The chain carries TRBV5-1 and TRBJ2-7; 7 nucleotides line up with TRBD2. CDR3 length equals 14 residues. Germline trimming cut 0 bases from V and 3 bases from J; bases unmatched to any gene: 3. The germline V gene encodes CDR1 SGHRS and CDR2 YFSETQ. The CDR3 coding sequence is TGCGCCAGCAGCTTGGGCGGGAGTGGCTACGAGCAGTACTTC. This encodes CASSLGGSGYEQYF.

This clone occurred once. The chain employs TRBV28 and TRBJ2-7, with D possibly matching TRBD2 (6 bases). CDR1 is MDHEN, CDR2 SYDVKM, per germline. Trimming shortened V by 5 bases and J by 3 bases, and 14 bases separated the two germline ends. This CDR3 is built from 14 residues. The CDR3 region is CASSGGVKFYEQYF. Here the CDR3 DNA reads TGTGCCAGCAGTGGAGGGGTAAAGTTCTACGAGCAGTACTTC.

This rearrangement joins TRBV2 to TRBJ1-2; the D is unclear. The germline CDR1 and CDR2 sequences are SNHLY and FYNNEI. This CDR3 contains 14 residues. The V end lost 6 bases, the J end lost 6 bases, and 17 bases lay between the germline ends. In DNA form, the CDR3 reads TGTGCCAGCAGGAGGAATGCTGGACTCGATGGCTACACCTTC. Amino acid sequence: CASRRNAGLDGYTF. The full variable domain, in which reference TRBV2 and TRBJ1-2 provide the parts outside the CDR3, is EPEVTQTPSHQVTQMGQEVILRCVPISNHLYFYWYRQILGQKVEFLVSFYNNEISEKSEIFDDQFSVERPDGSNFTLKIRSTKLEDSAMYFCASRRNAGLDGYTFGSGTRLTVV.

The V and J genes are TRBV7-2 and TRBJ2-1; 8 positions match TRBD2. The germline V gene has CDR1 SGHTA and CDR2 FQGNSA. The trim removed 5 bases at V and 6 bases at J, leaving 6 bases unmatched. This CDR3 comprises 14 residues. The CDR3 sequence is CASSPSLAGNEQFF. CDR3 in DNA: TGTGCCAGCAGCCCTTCCCTAGCGGGCAATGAGCAGTTCTTC.

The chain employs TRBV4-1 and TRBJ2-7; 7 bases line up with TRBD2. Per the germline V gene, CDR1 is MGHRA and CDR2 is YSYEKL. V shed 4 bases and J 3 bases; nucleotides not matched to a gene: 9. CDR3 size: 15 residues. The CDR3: CASSPTVAGYYEQYF. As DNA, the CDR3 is TGCGCCAGCAGCCCTACCGTAGCGGGTTACTACGAGCAGTACTTC.

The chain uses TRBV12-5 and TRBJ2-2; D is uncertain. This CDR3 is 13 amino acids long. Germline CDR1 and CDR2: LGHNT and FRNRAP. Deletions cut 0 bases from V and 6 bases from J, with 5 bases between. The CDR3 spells CASGLVAPGELFF. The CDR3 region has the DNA TGTGCTAGTGGTTTGGTAGCTCCCGGGGAGCTGTTTTTT.